The clone carrying this T cell receptor beta chain has just a few counts. Transcripts of RNA were the source for amplifying TCR beta CDR3 regions. Amplification began with first-round RT-PCR using HTBI primers, then second-round multiplex PCR was performed. TCRdb independently ran MiXCR on the multiplex PCR reads; one entry per CDR3 protein. This repertoire shows some 210,000 distinct CDR3 sequences, under 30% found once; its top ten account for over 7.5%. This entry comes from a study of Graves' ophthalmopathy and Graves' hyperthyroidism. The V gene end was trimmed by 4 bases and the J gene end by 6 bases; junction bases not matched to a gene: 13. Per germline, CDR1 MDHEN and CDR2 SYDVKM. The CDR3 totals 17 residues. Ophthalmopathy donors' eye disease showed moderate-to-severe activity, CAS of at least 3, NOSPECS of at least 4 and duration under 3 months.

This clonotype originated in a man aged 50-60 years with Graves' ophthalmopathy. J is TRBJ2-7 and V is TRBV28; 12 bases fit TRBD2. What was sequenced was peripheral blood. This chain's CDR3 is CASSSTVLAGGRREQYF. CDR3 in DNA: TGTGCCAGCAGTTCAACAGTTCTAGCGGGGGGGCGTCGCGAGCAGTACTTC.